A single sample is the source of the 18 T cell receptor beta chains below, sequenced in a study of technical replicates of blood from several donors (dated 2017 in TCRdb). The library was built by means of the immunoSEQ multiplex PCR assay. Held by TCRdb, this immuneACCESS table contains in-frame sequences only and omits some clones. Under half of the omission traces to an unresolved V gene where checked; the cause of the rest is unknown. This sample has 75,000 or so clones in its table, and 95% of those were observed once. The ten top clones hold 0.25% of the sample. Sequenced: T cells isolated from PBMCs. Every receptor here comes from a human donor in good health.

V is TRBV11-2 and J is TRBJ1-2; no clear D. Germline CDR1 reads SGHAT; CDR2 reads FQNNGV. V was cut by 1 base and J by 3 bases, with 9 bases left in between. The CDR3 has 14 amino acids. The DNA for the CDR3 is TGTGCCAGCAGCTTAGGGGAGGGAGACTATGGCTACACCTTC. Its protein product is CASSLGEGDYGYTF.

The chain has TRBV9 and TRBJ2-7; 8 positions match TRBD1. The CDR3 has 15 residues. The germline V gene encodes CDR1 SGDLS and CDR2 YYNGEE. V shed 0 bases and J 1 base; nucleotides not matched to a gene: 3. The CDR3 DNA follows: TGTGCCAGCAGCGTAGGGTGGGACAGGTCCTACGAGCAGTACTTC. Translating gives CASSVGWDRSYEQYF.

This chain's CDR3 is CASSTLGGGWAQYF. The DNA of the CDR3 is TGTGCCAGCAGCACGCTAGGGGGCGGGTGGGCGCAGTATTTT. The chain links TRBV25-1 to TRBJ2-3; 7 bases are a match to TRBD1. V was clipped by 6 bases and J by 10 bases; unmatched bases: 13. The CDR3 consists of 14 residues. CDR1 MGHDK and CDR2 SYGVNS come from the germline V gene.

The J gene is TRBJ2-5, the V gene TRBV2; D may be TRBD1 (5 bases). Germline V CDR1 and CDR2: SNHLY, FYNNEI. Trimming took 8 bases from V and 0 from J, leaving 13 bases between them. This CDR3 is 14 amino acids long. CDR3: CASPPQTDQETQYF. The CDR3 region has the DNA TGTGCCAGCCCCCCTCAGACAGACCAAGAGACCCAGTACTTC.

This chain joins TRBV6-5 and TRBJ1-4; weak D call: TRBD1 (6 bases). CDR3 length equals 14 residues. Germline assignment: CDR1 MNHEY and CDR2 SVGAGI. Trimming took off 5 bases at V and 7 bases at J, with 14 bases between the two ends. The CDR3 loop reads CASSNRDTGEKLFF. DNA of the CDR3: TGTGCCAGCAGTAACCGGGACACGGGTGAAAAACTGTTTTTT.

In this sample, this clone turned up once. This chain connects TRBV11-2 to TRBJ2-7; TRBD1 aligns across 10 bases. Germline V gives CDR1 SGHAT, CDR2 FQNNGV. This CDR3 contains 18 residues. Unmatched junction bases numbered 14, after V lost 6 bases and J lost 0 bases. The CDR3 here is CASRLHTSRDRGSYEQYF. DNA for the CDR3: TGTGCCAGCAGGCTGCACACTTCTCGGGACAGGGGCTCCTACGAGCAGTACTTC.

DNA for the CDR3: TGCGCCAGCAGCTTGGTTGAGCGGGAGATTCAGGGCGCCTACAATGAGCAGTTCTTC. Residues: CASSLVEREIQGAYNEQFF. The chain carries TRBV5-1 and TRBJ2-1, with 8 bases that match TRBD2. CDR3 size: 19 residues. The germline V gene has CDR1 SGHRS and CDR2 YFSETQ. V was clipped by 0 bases and J by 2 bases; unmatched bases: 13.

Only one count was recorded for this clone. The J gene is TRBJ1-1, the V gene TRBV11-2; 8 bases are a match to TRBD1. The V segment lost 7 bases and the J segment 6 bases; nucleotides outside the gene matches: 10. CDR1 is SGHAT and CDR2 is FQNNGV in the germline V gene. The CDR3 extends over 14 amino acids. CDR3 in amino acids: CASNLQGARAEAFF. For the CDR3, the DNA is TGTGCCAGCAACCTCCAGGGGGCGAGGGCTGAAGCTTTCTTT.

The rearrangement uses TRBV7-9 and TRBJ2-1; a possible D gene is TRBD1 (5 bases). The CDR3 runs to 15 residues. The V end lost 0 bases, the J end lost 7 bases, and 13 bases lay between the germline ends. Germline assignment: CDR1 SEHNR and CDR2 FQNEAQ (reference sequence). The CDR3 nucleotides are TGTGCCAGCAGCTTAGCTCAGGGCTTTCTTAATGAGCAGTTCTTC. Protein product: CASSLAQGFLNEQFF.

This rearrangement joins TRBV11-3 to TRBJ2-2; maybe TRBD1 (6 bases). The V gene's germline CDR1 is SGHNT and CDR2 YENEEA. This CDR3 is 17 amino acids long. The germline V and J ends were trimmed by 2 bases and 4 bases, with 17 bases remaining between them. CDR3: CASSLSTRTEITGELFF. Written as DNA, the CDR3 is TGTGCCAGCAGCTTATCGACAAGGACAGAGATCACCGGGGAGCTGTTTTTT.

This clone came up once. V gene TRBV5-4 combines with J gene TRBJ2-7, with D possibly matching TRBD1 (5 bases). The CDR3 length is 12 residues. The V gene's germline CDR1 is SGHNT and CDR2 YYREEE (reference sequence). The germline V and J ends were trimmed by 2 bases and 6 bases, with 9 bases remaining between them. This CDR3 is CASSFRVAEQYF. In nucleotides, the CDR3 is TGTGCCAGCAGCTTCAGGGTGGCCGAGCAGTACTTC.

This sequence joins TRBV19 and TRBJ2-7; possible D gene TRBD1, 7 bases. In germline, CDR1 is LNHDA, CDR2 SQIVND (reference sequence). CDR3 size: 14 residues. The ends were cut back, 11 bases at V and 2 bases at J, with 19 bases in the middle. CDR3 residues: CAVGSRGTAYEQYF. The CDR3, as DNA: TGTGCCGTTGGTTCCCGCGGGACAGCCTACGAGCAGTACTTC.

Only one count was recorded for this clone. The chain is built from TRBV7-8 and TRBJ2-6, with 14 positions matching TRBD2. The germline gives CDR1 SGHVS, CDR2 FQNEAQ. The junction had 7 bases not matched to a gene; V was cut back by 3 bases and J by 0 bases. This CDR3 has 20 amino acids. As DNA, the CDR3 is TGTGCCAGCAGCTTTCGCGGACTAGCGGGAGGTCGCTCTGGGGCCAACGTCCTGACTTTC. Protein: CASSFRGLAGGRSGANVLTF.

The chain uses TRBV4-1 and TRBJ1-6; D is uncertain. Trimming shortened V by 1 base and J by 7 bases, and 23 bases separated the two germline ends. The CDR3 spans 19 residues. Germline values: CDR1 MGHRA, CDR2 YSYEKL. CDR3 loop: CASSQGRARERARNSPLHF. CDR3 sequence (DNA): TGCGCCAGCAGCCAAGGGCGCGCGAGGGAAAGGGCAAGAAATTCACCCCTCCACTTT.

V is TRBV10-1 and J is TRBJ2-2, with D possibly TRBD1 on 5 matching bases. Per the germline V gene, CDR1 is WNHNN and CDR2 is SYGVQD (reference sequence). This CDR3 is built from 16 residues. Trimming shortened V by 3 bases and J by 0 bases, and 11 bases separated the two germline ends. CDR3 DNA sequence: TGCGCCAGCAGTGACGGCAGGGCCCCGAACACCGGGGAGCTGTTTTTT. Its protein is CASSDGRAPNTGELFF.

V and J are TRBV18 and TRBJ2-1; 10 bases are a match to TRBD2. The CDR3 spans 17 residues. Germline V gives CDR1 KGHSH, CDR2 LQKENI. The V gene end was trimmed by 2 bases and the J gene end by 0 bases; junction bases not matched to a gene: 4. The CDR3 region has the DNA TGTGCCAGCTCACCAGCTAGCGGGGGCCACTCCTACAATGAGCAGTTCTTC. Protein sequence: CASSPASGGHSYNEQFF.

The chain links TRBV11-2 to TRBJ1-1, with 8 bases fitting TRBD1. The CDR3 sequence is 14 residues long. Trimming removed 5 bases from V and 10 bases from J; junction bases left unmatched: 12. In germline, CDR1 is SGHAT, CDR2 FQNNGV. The CDR3 spells CASSPQGAPLTAFF. DNA for the CDR3: TGTGCCAGCAGCCCCCAGGGGGCCCCGTTAACAGCTTTCTTT.

This chain uses TRBV11-3 with TRBJ1-3; tentative D call: TRBD1 (5 bases). Germline values: CDR1 SGHNT, CDR2 YENEEA. There are 15 residues in the CDR3. V was pared by 9 bases and J by 0 bases, with 15 bases between. CDR3 bases: TGTGCCAGTTCCGGAGGGGCTAACTCTGGAAACACCATATATTTT. Its protein is CASSGGANSGNTIYF.